The rows below give T cell receptor beta chains drawn from one sample of a study of cytomegalovirus exposure and HLA in healthy donors. TCRdb's copy holds only in-frame clones and misses some; the assay was immunoSEQ multiplex PCR. This repertoire includes roughly 84,000 clones. Sequencing used PBMCs. The origin of the receptors is a man in his forties or fifties in good health and CMV-seronegative. Both conserved end residues are part of each CDR3. The D gene is left open where the match is weak.

j_call d_call v_call cdr3_nt cdr3_aa
TRBJ1-1 . TRBV18 TGTGCCAGCTCACCAGACCGGGAGGCTGAAGCTTTCTTT CASSPDREAEAFF
TRBJ2-1 TRBD2 TRBV7-2 TGTGCCAGCAGCTTAGCGGGACGGGGGGGCTCAGTCGATGAGCAGTTCTTC CASSLAGRGGSVDEQFF
TRBJ2-7 TRBD1 TRBV19 TGTGCCAGTAGGAGGACAGGGAGCTACGAGCAGTACTTC CASRRTGSYEQYF
TRBJ2-3 TRBD1 TRBV15 TGTGCCACCAGCAGTGGGACAGGGCTTCCAGATACGCAGTATTTT CATSSGTGLPDTQYF
TRBJ2-7 . TRBV28 TGTGCCAGCAGACCCAGGGGTGGGGCCTACGAGCAGTACTTC CASRPRGGAYEQYF
TRBJ1-4 . TRBV7-8 TGTGCCAGCAGCCCGATCTTACACGAAAAACTGTTTTTT CASSPILHEKLFF
TRBJ2-1 TRBD2 TRBV5-1 TGCGCCAGCAGCTTGATGTCTAGCGGGGGCAGCTCCTACAATGAGCAGTTCTTC CASSLMSSGGSSYNEQFF
TRBJ2-1 . TRBV9 TGTGCCAGCAGCGTAATTTCAGGTTCTTCCTACAATGAGCAGTTCTTC CASSVISGSSYNEQFF
TRBJ2-1 TRBD2 TRBV7-9 TGTGCCAGCAGCTTAGCCAGCGGGGGGGCTAGTGAGCAGTTCTTC CASSLASGGASEQFF
TRBJ2-5 . TRBV29-1 TGCAGCGTAAGGACTAACCAAGAGACCCAGTACTTC CSVRTNQETQYF
TRBJ2-7 TRBD1 TRBV7-2 TGTGCCAGCAGCTTATCGACAGGGGGCACTTACGAGCAGTACTTC CASSLSTGGTYEQYF
TRBJ1-2 . TRBV11-3 TGTGCCAGCAGCTTAGCAAAGGGGTATGGCTACACCTTC CASSLAKGYGYTF
TRBJ2-7 . TRBV4-1 TGCGCCAGCAGCCCCGACTCGGGGTACGAGCAGTACTTC CASSPDSGYEQYF
TRBJ2-2 TRBD2 TRBV5-1 TGCGCCAGCAGCTTGGAACCGGGGGGGACCGGGGAGCTGTTTTTT CASSLEPGGTGELFF
TRBJ2-7 . TRBV21-1 TGTGCCAGCAGCCCCCCCGGGGACAGGGTTTTATCCTACGAGCAGTACTTC CASSPPGDRVLSYEQYF
TRBJ1-1 TRBD1 TRBV7-6 TGTGCCAGCAGCCAATCTGGGGGGGCAGGGGGCGCCGGCACTGAAGCTTTCTTT CASSQSGGAGGAGTEAFF
TRBJ1-3 . TRBV9 TGTGCCAGCAGCGTAGGTGGCAGAAACACCATATATTTT CASSVGGRNTIYF
TRBJ2-7 TRBD1 TRBV6-4 TGTGCCAGCAGTGTTGATACAGGGGCCTCCTACGAGCAGTACTTC CASSVDTGASYEQYF
TRBJ2-7 TRBD2 TRBV7-2 TGTGCCAGCAGCTTAGTCGCGGGGGGTACCTACGAGCAGTACTTC CASSLVAGGTYEQYF
TRBJ2-3 . TRBV7-8 TGTGCCAGCAGCTTTTCGAACAGCTTAGATACGCAGTATTTT CASSFSNSLDTQYF
TRBJ1-5 . TRBV28 TGTGCCAGCAGGCATTATACGGGACTCCTCGTTAGCAATCAGCCCCAGCATTTT CASRHYTGLLVSNQPQHF
TRBJ1-5 . TRBV6-1 TGTGCCAGCAGTGAAGTGGGCGGGGTTGCTCCGCCCCAGCATTTT CASSEVGGVAPPQHF
TRBJ1-2 . TRBV28 TGTGCCAGCGGATGGGGAGACCAACCCTACACCTTC CASGWGDQPYTF
TRBJ2-1 . TRBV6-6 TGTGCCAGCAGCCTTTCCGGGGGGCAGTACAATGAGCAGTTCTTC CASSLSGGQYNEQFF
TRBJ2-2 TRBD2 TRBV6-1 TGTGCCAGCAGTGACAGCCTAGCGGGGGCCCCGAGGGGCACCGGGGAGCTGTTTTTT CASSDSLAGAPRGTGELFF
TRBJ1-2 . TRBV5-1 TGCGCCAGCAGCTTGGGAGGTTTGAGCGGAATCTCGAGCTATGGCTACACCTTC CASSLGGLSGISSYGYTF
TRBJ2-3 . TRBV4-3 TGCGCCAGCAGCCAAGTACAGGGAAACCCCACAGATACGCAGTATTTT CASSQVQGNPTDTQYF
TRBJ1-5 TRBD1 TRBV6-6 TGTGCCAGCAGTTACAGGGGACAGCTTAGCAATCAGCCCCAGCATTTT CASSYRGQLSNQPQHF
TRBJ2-1 . TRBV6-6 TGTGCCAGCGTCCCGGCAGGGTCCTACAATGAGCAGTTCTTC CASVPAGSYNEQFF
TRBJ2-3 TRBD2 TRBV4-1 TGCGCCAGCAGGGGACTAGCGGGGGGCGGAGATACGCAGTATTTT CASRGLAGGGDTQYF
TRBJ1-4 TRBD1 TRBV28 TGTGCCAGCAGTTTAGTCGGACAGGCTGAAAAACTGTTTTTT CASSLVGQAEKLFF
TRBJ2-7 . TRBV28 TGTGCCAGCCACGGGACTTATGCCTACGAGCAGTACTTC CASHGTYAYEQYF
TRBJ2-7 TRBD1 TRBV5-1 TGCGCCAGCAGCTCCGACAGGGCCAGCTCCTACGAGCAGTACTTC CASSSDRASSYEQYF
TRBJ1-6 TRBD1 TRBV27 TGTGCCAGCAGACCGACAGGGGGTATCGATTCACCCCTCCACTTT CASRPTGGIDSPLHF
TRBJ2-2 . TRBV5-1 TGCGCCAGCAGGGGGTGGAACCGGGACAAATCCCACACCGGGGAGCTGTTTTTT CASRGWNRDKSHTGELFF
TRBJ2-7 . TRBV30 TGTGCCTGCAACGACCCGATCAGGGCCGGGTACGAGCAGTACTTC CACNDPIRAGYEQYF
TRBJ1-1 . TRBV7-9 TGTGCCAGCTATCGGGGGGGAGCCACTGAAGCTTTCTTT CASYRGGATEAFF
TRBJ1-1 TRBD1 TRBV5-6 TGTGCCAGCAGCTTGTTACAGGGGGCAGGGAACACTGAAGCTTTCTTT CASSLLQGAGNTEAFF
TRBJ2-7 . TRBV4-1 TGCGCCAGCAGCCAAGCAGTAGGGTGGGGAGTCTACGAGCAGTACTTC CASSQAVGWGVYEQYF
TRBJ1-5 . TRBV19 TGTGCCAGTAGTATAAACCCGTACAGGGGCAATCAGCCCCAGCATTTT CASSINPYRGNQPQHF
TRBJ2-7 TRBD1 TRBV27 TGTGCCAGCAAACCGCAGGGGGCCTACGAGCAGTACTTC CASKPQGAYEQYF
TRBJ1-2 . TRBV14 TGTGCCAGCAGCCCTCGGACAGACCAATATGGCTACACCTTC CASSPRTDQYGYTF
TRBJ1-3 . TRBV6-6 TGTGCCAGCAGCCCGGGGTTCTTTGGAAACACCATATATTTT CASSPGFFGNTIYF
TRBJ1-6 . TRBV13 TGTGCCAGCAGCTCGGGACGCCGGGGGGACTTT CASSSGRRGDF
TRBJ2-1 TRBD2 TRBV28 TGTGCCAGCAGGGTAGCGGGCGGAGCCCCCAATGAGCAGTTCTTC CASRVAGGAPNEQFF
TRBJ1-2 . TRBV18 TGTGCCAGCTCAATGCAGGACTATGGCTACACCTTC CASSMQDYGYTF
TRBJ1-1 . TRBV5-1 TGCGCCAGCAGCTGGTCCCAGGGTAACACTGAAGCTTTCTTT CASSWSQGNTEAFF
TRBJ2-7 . TRBV9 TGTGCCAGCAGCCCCTCTTTGGGCGGGCCCTACGAGCAGTACTTC CASSPSLGGPYEQYF
TRBJ2-5 TRBD2 TRBV27 TGTGCCAGCAGTTTATCGACTAGCGGGGGTGGGGAGACCCAGTACTTC CASSLSTSGGGETQYF
TRBJ1-5 . TRBV6-1 TGTGCCAGCAGTGAAGCCTTGAACAGCGGGTACCAGCCCCAGCATTTT CASSEALNSGYQPQHF
TRBJ1-5 . TRBV19 TGTGCCAGTAGTCTGTCTATAAATCAGCCCCAGCATTTT CASSLSINQPQHF
TRBJ2-6 TRBD1 TRBV10-3 TGTGCCAGCGGGACAGGAGGCTCTGGGGCCAACGTCCTGACTTTC CASGTGGSGANVLTF
TRBJ1-6 . TRBV5-5 TGTGCCGGTGGCCGGGATTACGGATACCCCCTCCACTTT CAGGRDYGYPLHF
TRBJ1-2 TRBD1 TRBV7-9 TGTGCCAGCAGCGTGACAGGGGTTATACTTAACTATGGCTACACCTTC CASSVTGVILNYGYTF
TRBJ1-3 TRBD1 TRBV9 TGTGCCAGCAGCGCACAGGGGGGATACTCTGGAAACACCATATATTTT CASSAQGGYSGNTIYF
TRBJ1-1 . TRBV6-6 TGTGCCAGCAGTTACTCACCAGGCAGCGGCCTCACTGAAGCTTTCTTT CASSYSPGSGLTEAFF
TRBJ1-5 TRBD1 TRBV18 TGTGCCAGCTCACTTTCGACAGGGGGCCATCAGCCCCAGCATTTT CASSLSTGGHQPQHF
TRBJ2-3 TRBD2 TRBV7-3 TGTGCCAGCAGCCTGAGCGGGGTTAGCACAGATACGCAGTATTTT CASSLSGVSTDTQYF
TRBJ2-7 . TRBV6-1 TGTGCCAGCAGTGAAGGGACAGCCCCTTCCTACGAGCAGTACTTC CASSEGTAPSYEQYF